Below, 5 T cell receptor beta chains from the same sample are listed, as sequenced in a study of shared clonotypes between healthy human individuals. The repertoire was sequenced with immunoSEQ multiplex PCR; TCRdb's copy has only in-frame clones and lacks some. The repertoire consists of 2.5 million or so clones, with around 94% occurring once and the leading ten covering about 0.13%. The sample taken for sequencing was naive CD4+ T cells sorted from blood. Subset specified: CD45RA+ positively selected. These receptors all stem from a man younger than 35 in good health.

This CDR3 reads CASSSRWTGPYEQYF. The CDR3 DNA follows: TGTGCCAGCAGCTCGAGATGGACAGGGCCCTACGAGCAGTACTTC. This chain connects TRBV5-4 to TRBJ2-7; 8 nucleotides line up with TRBD1. Germline V lookup: CDR1 SGHNT, CDR2 YYREEE (reference sequence). Trimming at V came to 3 bases and at J to 2 bases, leaving 7 bases not matched to a gene. The CDR3 extends over 15 amino acids.

Here the CDR3 DNA reads TGTGCCAGTAGGGAGGGGACAGTTGAAGCTTTCTTT. This codes for CASREGTVEAFF. The rearrangement joins TRBV19 to TRBJ1-1; 7 bases match TRBD1. The length of the CDR3 is 12 residues. The germline V gene has CDR1 LNHDA and CDR2 SQIVND (reference sequence). With 6 bases clipped from V and 7 bases from J, the junction kept 5 bases outside the gene matches.

The chain recombines TRBV30 with TRBJ1-4, with TRBD1 identical over 7 bases. The CDR3 extends over 15 amino acids. The germline V gene has CDR1 GTSNPN and CDR2 SVGIG (reference sequence). V dropped 3 bases and J dropped 0; count of bases not matched to a gene: 4. This chain's CDR3 is CAWRVGQATNEKLFF. CDR3 in DNA: TGTGCCTGGAGGGTCGGACAGGCAACTAATGAAAAACTGTTTTTT.

V gene TRBV6-5 combines with J gene TRBJ1-3; D is uncertain. The CDR3 is made up of 14 amino acids. Trimming removed 2 bases from V and 1 base from J, with 6 bases in between. Per the germline V gene, CDR1 is MNHEY and CDR2 is SVGAGI. CDR3 region: CASSYGVSGNTIYF. The CDR3 DNA sequence: TGTGCCAGCAGTTACGGGGTATCTGGAAACACCATATATTTT.

The sample holds one count of this clone. This sequence joins TRBV19 and TRBJ2-7; TRBD1 is a possible D gene (5 bases). Trimming took 8 bases from V and 0 from J, leaving 11 bases between them. This CDR3 has 13 amino acids. CDR1 LNHDA and CDR2 SQIVND come from the germline V gene (reference sequence). The CDR3 loop reads CASGRASSYEQYF. CDR3 bases: TGTGCCAGTGGCAGGGCCAGCTCCTACGAGCAGTACTTC.